The 6 T cell receptor beta chains listed next were all sequenced from one sample in a study of cytomegalovirus exposure and HLA in healthy donors. Method: immunoSEQ multiplex PCR; TCRdb's copy keeps in-frame clones and lacks some. The sample records some 170,000 clones, roughly 86% being singletons. Sequenced input: PBMCs. The source of these receptors is a man between 25 and 39 years old in good health and CMV-seropositive.

The rearrangement joins TRBV5-8 to TRBJ2-1, with unresolved D. The CDR3 length is 15 residues. Germline lookup yields CDR1 SGHTS and CDR2 YDEGEE. Trimming took off 1 base at V and 0 bases at J, with 8 bases between the two ends. The CDR3: CASSLRASSYNEQFF. The DNA for the CDR3 is TGTGCCAGCAGCTTGCGGGCCAGCTCCTACAATGAGCAGTTCTTC.

DNA of the CDR3: TGTGCCAGCAGCCAAGATACACTAGCGGGAGGAGGGGAGCTGTTTTTT. Translated: CASSQDTLAGGGELFF. V gene TRBV14 combines with J gene TRBJ2-2, with 12 nucleotides matching TRBD2. Germline CDR1 is SGHDN and CDR2 is FVKESK. V shed 0 bases, J shed 8 bases, and the junction held 4 bases outside the gene matches. The CDR3 spans 16 residues.

The V call is TRBV6-1, the J call TRBJ2-5, with D tentatively TRBD2 (5 bases). The V gene's germline CDR1 is MNHNS and CDR2 SASEGT. This CDR3 region has 16 residues. Deletions cut 1 base from V and 4 bases from J, with 16 bases between. The chain's CDR3 is CASSEVVLQRGETQYF. CDR3 sequence (DNA): TGTGCCAGCAGTGAAGTGGTCCTCCAACGGGGAGAGACCCAGTACTTC.

The CDR3 DNA reads as TGTGCCAGCAGTCCGCTGGGTCTGGAGACCCAGTACTTC. Translated, it gives CASSPLGLETQYF. V usage is TRBV6-5 and J usage is TRBJ2-5; D is uncertain. Per the germline V gene, CDR1 is MNHEY and CDR2 is SVGAGI. V was cut by 5 bases and J by 5 bases, with 12 bases left in between. The CDR3 spans 13 residues.

To note about this clone: Other DNA sequences within the sample encode an identical CDR3. The chain has TRBV2 and TRBJ1-2; D unresolved. V was pared by 3 bases and J by 2 bases, with 10 bases between. CDR1 is SNHLY, CDR2 FYNNEI, per germline. The CDR3 is 14 residues long. CDR3 sequence (DNA): TGTGCCAGCAGTGAGAGAGGACCAAACTATGGCTACACCTTC. It yields the protein CASSERGPNYGYTF.

The chain recombines TRBV11-2 with TRBJ1-6; TRBD1 is a possible D gene (5 bases). The germline V gene has CDR1 SGHAT and CDR2 FQNNGV. V was cut by 5 bases and J by 10 bases, with 18 bases left in between. The CDR3 has 15 residues. Here the CDR3 reads CASSPRVQGGSPLHF. The CDR3 region has the DNA TGTGCCAGCAGCCCCCGAGTTCAGGGAGGATCACCCCTCCACTTT.